These 18 T cell receptor beta chains were all obtained from the same sample, sequenced in a study of T cell changes during pregnancy in multiple sclerosis. The assay was immunoSEQ multiplex PCR, and TCRdb's table has in-frame clones only and misses some. The sample holds around 130,000 clones; about 93% are singletons and the top ten take 6% to 7%. The material sequenced was peripheral blood, taken before pregnancy. The receptors were gathered from a female donor with multiple sclerosis, enrolled in a pregnancy study.

The chain employs TRBV6-1 and TRBJ1-3, with a possible D match to TRBD1 (5 bases). The CDR3 is made up of 15 amino acids. Germline CDR1 reads MNHNS; CDR2 reads SASEGT. Trimming took off 8 bases at V and 2 bases at J, with 16 bases between the two ends. CDR3 nucleotide sequence: TGTGCCAGCGCATTGTTAGGGGTCGCTGGAAACACCATATATTTT. It is translated as CASALLGVAGNTIYF.

The chain links TRBV10-3 to TRBJ2-7; possibly TRBD1 for D (6 bases). CDR1 is ENHRY and CDR2 is SYGVKD in the germline V gene. Between the trimmed V and J ends, which lost 0 bases and 3 bases, there was a span of 12 bases. CDR3 length: 15 residues. The chain's CDR3 is CAISESRGSLYEQYF. For the CDR3, the DNA is TGTGCCATCAGTGAGTCCAGGGGATCCCTCTACGAGCAGTACTTC.

V and J are TRBV5-1 and TRBJ2-5; TRBD2 aligns across 10 bases. V lost 4 bases and J lost 1; bases outside the gene matches: 10. Germline CDR1 and CDR2: SGHRS and YFSETQ. The CDR3 is 17 amino acids. CDR3 residues: CASSLVASGGLQETQYF. CDR3 in DNA: TGCGCCAGCAGCCTTGTTGCTAGCGGGGGCCTCCAAGAGACCCAGTACTTC.

The chain has TRBV7-9 and TRBJ1-2; the match to TRBD1 covers 8 bases. CDR1 and CDR2 from the germline V gene are SEHNR and FQNEAQ (reference sequence). Losses at the gene ends were 4 bases for V and 4 bases for J; bases not matched to a gene: 8. CDR3 length equals 15 residues. CDR3 nucleotides: TGTGCCAGCAGCTCGGACAGGGCACCGGTCTATGGCTACACCTTC. Translation: CASSSDRAPVYGYTF.

The chain couples TRBV6-5 to TRBJ1-1, with 9 bases identical to TRBD1. Losses at the gene ends were 2 bases for V and 11 bases for J; bases not matched to a gene: 6. Germline lookup yields CDR1 MNHEY and CDR2 SVGAGI. The CDR3 has 13 amino acids. CDR3 loop: CASSYRDRVKAFF. CDR3 bases: TGTGCCAGCAGTTACCGGGACAGGGTGAAGGCTTTCTTT.

The chain couples TRBV6-1 to TRBJ2-5; TRBD1 matches at 7 bases. The CDR3 is 13 amino acids. The germline V gene encodes CDR1 MNHNS and CDR2 SASEGT. V lost 6 bases, J lost 7 bases, and 8 bases stayed unmatched. The CDR3 coding sequence is TGTGCCAGCAGCGAAAGGGGGCTGGGGACCCAGTACTTC. This codes for CASSERGLGTQYF.

The rearrangement links TRBV28 to TRBJ1-3, with D perhaps matching TRBD1 (5 bases). The V gene's germline CDR1 is MDHEN and CDR2 SYDVKM. The V gene lost 6 bases and the J gene lost 4 bases, with 10 bases spanning the gap. CDR3 size: 13 residues. Here the CDR3 reads CASRGDLGNTIYF. The DNA of the CDR3 is TGTGCCAGCAGAGGGGATCTGGGAAACACCATATATTTT. The full variable domain, its missing parts supplied by reference TRBV28 and TRBJ1-3, is DVKVTQSSRYLVKRTGEKVFLECVQDMDHENMFWYRQDPGLGLRLIYFSYDVKMKEKGDIPEGYSVSREKKERFSLILESASTNQTSMYLCASRGDLGNTIYFGEGSWLTVV.

The chain couples TRBV7-3 to TRBJ2-1; D might be TRBD2 (6 bases). V lost 1 base and J lost 7, with 20 bases in between. From germline, CDR1 is SGHTA and CDR2 FQGTGA. The CDR3 is 17 residues long. For the CDR3, the DNA is TGTGCCAGCAGCTTAATCGGAGGCGCGGGAAGAGGTAATGAGCAGTTCTTC. This encodes CASSLIGGAGRGNEQFF. The full variable domain, with the rest looked up from reference TRBV7-3 and TRBJ2-1, is GAGVSQTPSNKVTEKGKYVELRCDPISGHTALYWYRQSLGQGPEFLIYFQGTGAADDSGLPNDRFFAVRPEGSVSTLKIQRTERGDSAVYLCASSLIGGAGRGNEQFFGPGTRLTVL.

The chain is built from TRBV4-2 and TRBJ1-3, with a weak D call TRBD1 (5 bases). CDR3 length: 14 amino acids. CDR1 LGHNA and CDR2 YNFKEQ come from the germline V gene. The V end lost 0 bases, the J end lost 3 bases, and 6 bases lay between the germline ends. The CDR3 DNA reads as TGTGCCAGCAGCCAAGACAGGGTTGGAAACACCATATATTTT. Translated: CASSQDRVGNTIYF.

CDR3: CASSPQGGGTGELFF. The CDR3 nucleotides read TGTGCCAGCAGTCCCCAGGGAGGGGGGACCGGGGAGCTGTTTTTT. V usage is TRBV28 and J usage is TRBJ2-2; maybe TRBD2 (7 bases). The length of the CDR3 is 15 residues. In germline, CDR1 is MDHEN, CDR2 SYDVKM. V lost 5 bases and J lost 5, with 15 bases in between.

The chain uses TRBV10-3 and TRBJ2-1; the match to TRBD2 covers 10 bases. Trimming took 3 bases from V and 2 from J; bases not matched to a gene: 10. Germline V gene sequence: CDR1 ENHRY, CDR2 SYGVKD. The CDR3 is 18 residues long. The CDR3 DNA follows: TGTGCCATCAGTGATAGGCTAGCGGGAGTTCCCACCTACAATGAGCAGTTCTTC. Encoded protein: CAISDRLAGVPTYNEQFF.

This chain links TRBV11-2 with TRBJ1-1; 9 nucleotides align to TRBD1. The length of the CDR3 is 18 residues. V shed 5 bases and J 4 bases; nucleotides not matched to a gene: 17. Germline lookup yields CDR1 SGHAT and CDR2 FQNNGV. CDR3 amino acids: CASSARPTGTGNSTEAFF. CDR3 coding DNA: TGTGCCAGCAGCGCCCGACCAACTGGGACAGGGAATTCCACTGAAGCTTTCTTT.

The chain couples TRBV11-3 to TRBJ1-6, with 7 bases identical to TRBD1. Unmatched junction bases numbered 3, after V lost 3 bases and J lost 7 bases. Germline values: CDR1 SGHNT, CDR2 YENEEA. The CDR3 runs 14 residues. This chain's CDR3 is CASSFGTENSPLHF. For the CDR3, the DNA is TGTGCCAGCAGCTTCGGGACAGAGAATTCACCCCTCCACTTT.

The chain recombines TRBV5-1 with TRBJ2-3, with 8 bases fitting TRBD1. CDR3 length: 14 residues. Germline V gene lookup returns CDR1 SGHRS and CDR2 YFSETQ. Trimming removed 4 bases from V and 10 bases from J; junction bases left unmatched: 11. The CDR3 nucleotides are TGCGCCAGCAGCCCGAACACAGGGGGATCTTCGCAGTATTTT. It translates to CASSPNTGGSSQYF.

DNA for the CDR3: TGTGCCACCCTCCCGACAGGGAAGAATGAAAAACTGTTTTTT. Its translation: CATLPTGKNEKLFF. The chain carries TRBV19 and TRBJ1-4; TRBD1 matches 7 bases. CDR3 length: 14 residues. The ends lost 10 bases at V and 5 bases at J; junction bases unmatched: 10. Germline loops: CDR1 LNHDA, CDR2 SQIVND (reference sequence).

V gene TRBV5-4 combines with J gene TRBJ1-1; 7 nucleotides align to TRBD1. V dropped 5 bases and J dropped 1; count of bases not matched to a gene: 8. The CDR3 is 15 residues long. CDR1 is SGHNT, CDR2 YYREEE, per germline (reference sequence). The CDR3 reads CASRLPGQSNTEAFF. In DNA form, the CDR3 reads TGTGCCAGCAGGCTCCCGGGACAGTCGAACACTGAAGCTTTCTTT.

This clone was detected once. V and J are TRBV21-1 and TRBJ2-3; the listed D gene, TRBD1, was not tested against the DNA. TRBV21-1 is tagged as a pseudogene. The CDR3 runs to 15 residues. This chain's CDR3 is CASSTRATGTDTQYF. In DNA, the CDR3 is TGTGCCAGCAGCACTAGGGCGACAGGGACAGATACGCAGTATTTT.

This clone occurred a few times. This sequence joins TRBV29-1 and TRBJ1-1, with D maybe TRBD1 (6 bases). CDR3 length: 11 amino acids. V was pared by 7 bases and J by 1 base, with 7 bases between. CDR1 and CDR2 (germline): SQVTM, ANQGSEA. The CDR3 sequence is CSGGGNTEAFF. DNA for the CDR3: TGCAGCGGAGGGGGGAACACTGAAGCTTTCTTT. Based on the CDR3 plus reference TRBV29-1 and TRBJ1-1, the full variable domain is SAVISQKPSRDICQRGTSLTIQCQVDSQVTMMFWYRQQPGQSLTLIATANQGSEATYESGFVIDKFPISRPNLTFSTLTVSNMSPEDSSIYLCSGGGNTEAFFGQGTRLTVV.